Listed below are T cell receptor beta chains from one sample, sequenced in a study of T-cell reconstitution after alpha-beta-depleted transplantation in children. TCRdb redid the calling of the PCR reads with MiXCR, one entry per CDR3 protein. The repertoire consists of hundreds of thousands of distinct CDR3 sequences, with about a sixth occurring once and the leading ten covering roughly 27%. The source material was PBMCs, mostly from graft donor cells, sampled 360 days after TCRalphabeta/CD19-depleted stem cell transplant. These TCRs come from a boy in the first two years of life who had a stem cell transplant for Wiskott-Aldrich syndrome, so the T cells may come from the graft donor. Both conserved end residues are part of each CDR3. The D gene is left open where the match is weak. Not every row has a clone size; where given, it reads once, few, many or a size class.

j_gene	v_gene	d_gene	abundance	CDR3aa	CDR3nt
TRBJ2-7	TRBV29-1	NA	many	CSVEDSGEVYEQYF	TGCAGCGTTGAAGATAGTGGGGAGGTTTACGAGCAGTACTTC
TRBJ2-3	TRBV5-1	NA	NA	CASSLDAEPSTDTQYF	TGCGCCAGCAGCTTGGACGCGGAGCCTAGCACAGATACGCAGTATTTT
TRBJ2-3	TRBV7-2	NA	NA	CASSFTEDTQYF	TGTGCCAGCAGCTTCACGGAAGATACGCAGTATTTT
TRBJ1-4	TRBV28	NA	NA	CASSFLPGAGMGENEKLFF	TGTGCCAGCAGTTTCTTGCCCGGGGCTGGGATGGGGGAGAATGAAAAACTGTTTTTT
TRBJ1-3	TRBV4-2	NA	NA	CASSQEGREGTGNTIYF	TGTGCCAGCAGCCAAGAAGGCAGGGAAGGGACTGGAAACACCATATATTTT
TRBJ2-5	TRBV6-2/TRBV6-3	NA	NA	CASSYLGGGETQYF	TGTGCCAGCAGTTACTTGGGTGGGGGAGAGACCCAGTACTTC
TRBJ1-4	TRBV20-1	TRBD1	NA	CSARGQTAEKLFF	TGCAGTGCTCGGGGACAGACGGCTGAAAAACTGTTTTTT
TRBJ1-1	TRBV10-3	NA	many	CAISVTLGEAFF	TGTGCCATCAGTGTGACCCTCGGTGAAGCTTTCTTT
TRBJ2-3	TRBV5-1	TRBD1	NA	CASSFGTGSSDTQYF	TGCGCCAGCAGCTTCGGGACAGGGTCATCAGATACGCAGTATTTT
TRBJ2-7	TRBV7-4	NA	NA	CASSPSGIPSPQYF	TGTGCCAGCAGCCCGTCCGGGATCCCTTCCCCTCAGTACTTC
TRBJ2-3	TRBV5-6	NA	NA	CASSLAGKGGDTQYF	TGTGCCAGCAGCTTGGCTGGAAAGGGAGGAGATACGCAGTATTTT
TRBJ2-2	TRBV6-2/TRBV6-3	TRBD1	NA	CASTQEGTVGGELFF	TGTGCCAGCACCCAGGAAGGGACAGTTGGCGGGGAGCTGTTTTTT
TRBJ2-7	TRBV5-1	NA	many	CASSSVAAGTLDSYEQYF	TGCGCCAGCAGCTCGGTCGCCGCGGGGACATTGGATTCCTACGAGCAGTACTTC
TRBJ1-5	TRBV12-3/TRBV12-4	TRBD1	NA	CASSHDRGNQPQHF	TGTGCCAGCAGCCATGACAGGGGGAATCAGCCCCAGCATTTT
TRBJ1-2	TRBV3-1	NA	NA	CASSQAASGKGYTF	TGTGCCAGCAGCCAAGCGGCCTCAGGGAAGGGCTACACCTTC
TRBJ2-3	TRBV11-2	TRBD2	NA	CASSSWVASGPYSTDTQYF	TGTGCCAGCAGCTCTTGGGTGGCTAGCGGGCCTTATAGCACAGATACGCAGTATTTT
TRBJ2-3	TRBV4-2	TRBD2	NA	CASSQHGTTRDTQYF	TGTGCCAGCAGCCAACATGGGACTACTAGAGATACGCAGTATTTT
TRBJ2-5	TRBV12-3/TRBV12-4	TRBD2	NA	CASSLARLAGGGGETQYF	TGTGCCAGCAGTTTAGCGCGACTAGCGGGAGGGGGAGGAGAGACCCAGTACTTC
TRBJ1-2	TRBV27	NA	NA	CASSLSPINGYTF	TGTGCCAGCAGTTTATCCCCCATCAATGGCTACACCTTC
TRBJ2-2	TRBV24-1	NA	NA	CATSDLEGARTGELFF	TGTGCCACCAGTGACTTGGAGGGGGCCAGGACCGGGGAGCTGTTTTTT
TRBJ2-1	TRBV10-3	NA	few	CAISVWAGNEQFF	TGTGCCATCAGTGTATGGGCAGGCAATGAGCAGTTCTTC
TRBJ2-7	TRBV27	NA	few	CASSSPGQPRYEQYF	TGTGCCAGCAGTTCCCCCGGACAGCCACGCTACGAGCAGTACTTC
TRBJ1-6	TRBV4-1	NA	NA	CASSREGRGPNSPLHF	TGCGCCAGCAGCAGAGAGGGAAGGGGACCTAATTCACCCCTCCACTTT
TRBJ2-1	TRBV4-1	NA	NA	CASSQESGNEQFF	TGCGCCAGCAGCCAAGAGTCCGGCAATGAGCAGTTCTTC
TRBJ2-7	TRBV4-2	TRBD2	few	CASSQSKTSGGPYEQYF	TGTGCCAGCAGCCAATCCAAGACTAGCGGGGGGCCCTACGAGCAGTACTTC
TRBJ2-4	TRBV5-1	NA	few	CASSLDTGYIQYF	TGCGCCAGCAGCTTAGATACAGGTTACATTCAGTACTTC